This passage covers 29 T cell receptor beta chains from one sample sequenced in a study of siplizumab effects on memory and regulatory T cells. The protocol was immunoSEQ multiplex PCR, while the TCRdb copy is restricted to in-frame clones and leaves out a portion. The sample includes 100,000 or so clones, about 91% of them seen just once. The material sequenced was Tregs sorted from blood. The receptors come from a human donor in good health.

The chain joins TRBV5-5 to TRBJ2-1; no clear D gene. Trimming shortened V by 0 bases and J by 5 bases, and 15 bases separated the two germline ends. CDR3 length: 16 amino acids. Germline CDR1 is SGHKS and CDR2 is YYEKEE (reference sequence). CDR3 residues: CASSLARTLLNNEQFF. In nucleotides, the CDR3 is TGTGCCAGCAGCTTGGCCCGGACCCTCCTAAACAATGAGCAGTTCTTC.

This chain connects TRBV15 to TRBJ2-1, with TRBD2 matching 11 bases. From germline, CDR1 is LNHNV and CDR2 YYDKDF (reference sequence). The CDR3 length is 15 residues. The J segment lost 7 bases and the V segment lost 0 bases, leaving 2 bases of the junction unmatched. Here the CDR3 DNA reads TGTGCCACCAGCAGAGAGTCTAGCGGGAGGAATGAGCAGTTCTTC. It codes for CATSRESSGRNEQFF.

The V call is TRBV7-6, the J call TRBJ2-1, with D possibly matching TRBD2 (5 bases). Trimming took 5 bases from V and 3 from J, leaving 8 bases between them. Per the germline V gene, CDR1 is SGHVS and CDR2 is FNYEAQ. The CDR3 has 13 amino acids. Here the CDR3 DNA reads TGTGCCAGCAGCCAGACTAACTACAATGAGCAGTTCTTC. Protein: CASSQTNYNEQFF.

The chain recombines TRBV6-6 with TRBJ1-1; D perhaps matches TRBD1 (5 bases). CDR3 length equals 12 residues. Germline CDR1 MNHNY, CDR2 SVGAGI (reference sequence). The germline V and J ends were trimmed by 6 bases and 9 bases, with 14 bases remaining between them. This chain's CDR3 is CASSPLGGKAFF. DNA of the CDR3: TGTGCCAGCAGCCCCCTCGGGGGAAAAGCTTTCTTT.

This chain links TRBV7-2 with TRBJ2-1; 11 bases fit TRBD2. Germline-derived CDR1 and CDR2 are SGHTA and FQGNSA. J was trimmed by 11 bases and V by 6 bases; bases with no gene match: 15. There are 16 residues in the CDR3. The CDR3 nucleotides read TGTGCCAGCAGGGTCGAGGAAACTAGCGGGAGAGGGAAGCAGTTCTTC. It yields the protein CASRVEETSGRGKQFF.

The genes are TRBV19 and TRBJ2-5, with TRBD1 matching over 8 bases. The junction had 9 bases not matched to a gene; V was cut back by 0 bases and J by 6 bases. CDR3 size: 16 residues. The germline CDR1 and CDR2 sequences are LNHDA and SQIVND (reference sequence). The CDR3 DNA is TGTGCCAGTAGTATAGATGGGGCAGGGGGCTCAAAGACCCAGTACTTC. Protein product: CASSIDGAGGSKTQYF.

The genes are TRBV6-6 and TRBJ2-3, with no clear D. CDR1 MNHNY and CDR2 SVGAGI come from the germline V gene (reference sequence). V was cut by 6 bases and J by 6 bases, with 4 bases left in between. The CDR3 has 10 amino acids. The CDR3 loop reads CASRSDTQYF. DNA for the CDR3: TGTGCCAGCAGATCCGATACGCAGTATTTT.

The V gene is TRBV29-1, the J gene TRBJ1-1, with 9 bases that match TRBD1. Trimming removed 4 bases from V and 5 bases from J; junction bases left unmatched: 8. The CDR3 runs to 14 residues. Germline V gene lookup returns CDR1 SQVTM and CDR2 ANQGSEA. In nucleotides, the CDR3 is TGCAGCGTTGCGAACAGGGGGCGAGGGACTGAAGCTTTCTTT. Its translation is CSVANRGRGTEAFF.

The V gene is TRBV5-4, the J gene TRBJ2-5; no reliable D call. Trimming pared 0 bases from V and 1 base from J, leaving 4 bases between. This CDR3 is built from 13 residues. Germline V gene sequence: CDR1 SGHNT, CDR2 YYREEE (reference sequence). This CDR3 reads CASSLAVQETQYF. As DNA, the CDR3 is TGTGCCAGCAGCTTGGCTGTCCAAGAGACCCAGTACTTC.

The J gene is TRBJ2-6, the V gene TRBV15; 8 bases are a match to TRBD2. Trimming removed 4 bases from V and 4 bases from J; junction bases left unmatched: 0. CDR1 and CDR2 from the germline V gene are LNHNV and YYDKDF (reference sequence). CDR3 length equals 14 residues. CDR3 protein: CATSIAGGANVLTF. The CDR3 nucleotides read TGTGCCACCAGCATAGCGGGAGGGGCCAACGTCCTGACTTTC. The full variable domain, with the rest looked up from reference TRBV15 and TRBJ2-6, is DAMVIQNPRYQVTQFGKPVTLSCSQTLNHNVMYWYQQKSSQAPKLLFHYYDKDFNNEADTPDNFQSRRPNTSFCFLDIRSPGLGDTAMYLCATSIAGGANVLTFGAGSRLTVL.

V gene TRBV18 combines with J gene TRBJ1-1, with D possibly being TRBD1 (6 bases). The CDR3 spans 14 residues. Germline CDR1 reads KGHSH; CDR2 reads LQKENI. V dropped 0 bases and J dropped 1 base, with 6 bases sitting between them. The CDR3 nucleotides are TGTGCCAGCTCACCACCGGGACAGAACACTGAAGCTTTCTTT. Encoded protein: CASSPPGQNTEAFF. The variable domain in full, completed from reference TRBV18 and TRBJ1-1, reads NAGVMQNPRHLVRRRGQEARLRCSPMKGHSHVYWYRQLPEEGLKFMVYLQKENIIDESGMPKERFSAEFPKEGPSILRIQQVVRGDSAAYFCASSPPGQNTEAFFGQGTRLTVV.

The chain has TRBV11-2 and TRBJ1-6; the D is unclear. The CDR3 runs 16 residues. The V gene lost 5 bases and the J gene lost 10 bases, with 21 bases spanning the gap. Germline CDR1 and CDR2: SGHAT and FQNNGV. CDR3 in amino acids: CASSPYPTLLVSPLHF. The DNA for the CDR3 is TGTGCCAGCAGCCCTTACCCGACTCTGCTCGTGTCACCCCTCCACTTT.

The V call is TRBV10-3, the J call TRBJ2-7; 7 nucleotides agree with TRBD2. The CDR3 covers 14 residues. After removal of 4 bases from V and 5 bases from J, the junction contained 8 bases not matched to a gene. CDR1 is ENHRY, CDR2 SYGVKD, per germline. The CDR3 is CAISAWGGVDEQYF. DNA for the CDR3: TGTGCCATCAGTGCCTGGGGGGGAGTTGACGAGCAGTACTTC.

The V call is TRBV5-4, the J call TRBJ2-7; D remains unclear. The CDR3 contains 15 residues. Trimming took off 5 bases at V and 5 bases at J, with 20 bases between the two ends. CDR1 and CDR2 (germline): SGHNT, YYREEE (reference sequence). The CDR3 sequence: CASSFFGPVAHEQYF. Written as DNA, the CDR3 is TGTGCCAGCAGTTTTTTTGGGCCAGTTGCCCACGAGCAGTACTTC.

This clone was picked up a small number of times. This chain uses TRBV6-5 with TRBJ2-7, with no clear D. V was clipped by 8 bases and J by 3 bases, with 14 bases between them. This CDR3 contains 13 residues. Germline CDR1 and CDR2: MNHEY and SVGAGI. CDR3 sequence (DNA): TGTGCCAGCGGACGGTTACCATACTACGAGCAGTACTTC. Its protein is CASGRLPYYEQYF.

CDR3 in DNA: TGTGCCAGCAGTGTAACATATGAAGCTTTCTTT. It specifies CASSVTYEAFF. J is TRBJ1-1 and V is TRBV2; D remains ambiguous. V lost 4 bases and J lost 7, with 7 bases in between. This CDR3 is 11 amino acids long. Germline assignment: CDR1 SNHLY and CDR2 FYNNEI.

The rearrangement links TRBV29-1 to TRBJ1-1, with 9 bases aligning to TRBD1. The length of the CDR3 is 14 residues. V lost 6 bases, J lost 6 bases, and 11 bases stayed unmatched. Germline V gives CDR1 SQVTM, CDR2 ANQGSEA. In DNA form, the CDR3 reads TGCAGCGTCGTAATACAGGGGGCCGCCTCTGAAGCTTTCTTT. Translation gives CSVVIQGAASEAFF.

The rearrangement joins TRBV19 to TRBJ2-2, with D possibly TRBD1 on 5 matching bases. The CDR3 is 15 residues long. V was shortened by 3 bases and J by 3 bases, with 11 bases between the two germline ends. Germline V lookup: CDR1 LNHDA, CDR2 SQIVND (reference sequence). For the CDR3, the DNA is TGTGCCAGTAGTATTGTAACAGGATACACCGGGGAGCTGTTTTTT. It specifies CASSIVTGYTGELFF.

The chain carries TRBV11-2 and TRBJ2-3; 10 positions agree with TRBD2. This CDR3 region has 16 residues. Per the germline V gene, CDR1 is SGHAT and CDR2 is FQNNGV. Trimming removed 1 base from V and 4 bases from J; junction bases left unmatched: 5. Here the CDR3 reads CASSLALAGVPDTQYF. The CDR3 DNA reads TGTGCCAGCAGCTTAGCTCTAGCGGGAGTTCCAGATACGCAGTATTTT.

The chain is built from TRBV10-3 and TRBJ2-7; D not resolved. Looked up from germline, CDR1 is ENHRY and CDR2 is SYGVKD. The CDR3 covers 14 residues. The germline V and J ends were trimmed by 5 bases and 2 bases, with 13 bases remaining between them. The CDR3 loop is CAISQVYKAYEQYF. The DNA for the CDR3 is TGTGCCATCAGTCAAGTTTATAAGGCCTACGAGCAGTACTTC.

V gene TRBV7-9 combines with J gene TRBJ2-7; possibly TRBD2 for D (6 bases). The V end lost 3 bases, the J end lost 3 bases, and 24 bases lay between the germline ends. Germline-derived CDR1 and CDR2 are SEHNR and FQNEAQ (reference sequence). CDR3 length: 18 residues. The chain's CDR3 is CASSFRDPRGIGGYEQYF. DNA of the CDR3: TGTGCCAGCAGCTTTCGCGATCCACGAGGTATCGGGGGCTACGAGCAGTACTTC.

The V call is TRBV7-9, the J call TRBJ1-1; a weak D match, TRBD1 (6 bases). Per germline, CDR1 SEHNR and CDR2 FQNEAQ (reference sequence). This CDR3 has 12 amino acids. V lost 11 bases to trimming and J lost 1 base, with 11 bases between them. The CDR3 DNA sequence: TGTGCCGGGGGAGGGGGGAACACTGAAGCTTTCTTT. Translated: CAGGGGNTEAFF.

The J gene is TRBJ2-7, the V gene TRBV7-9; TRBD2 aligns across 11 bases. The CDR3 totals 14 residues. Germline V gene lookup returns CDR1 SEHNR and CDR2 FQNEAQ (reference sequence). V lost 10 bases, J lost 2 bases, and 7 bases stayed unmatched. The DNA of the CDR3 is TGTGCCACCACCGGGACTAGCGGCACCTACGAGCAGTACTTC. This codes for CATTGTSGTYEQYF.

This rearrangement joins TRBV27 to TRBJ2-7; D gene unclear. The CDR3 has 13 residues. Trimming took 8 bases from V and 2 from J, leaving 13 bases between them. Germline lookup yields CDR1 MNHEY and CDR2 SMNVEV (reference sequence). CDR3 residues: CASPEQIAYEQYF. The CDR3, as DNA: TGTGCCAGCCCAGAGCAGATAGCCTACGAGCAGTACTTC.

There are a few counts of this clone. The chain employs TRBV14 and TRBJ1-2, with 7 positions matching TRBD1. After removal of 3 bases from V and 4 bases from J, the junction contained 8 bases not matched to a gene. The CDR3 runs to 15 residues. Germline assignment: CDR1 SGHDN and CDR2 FVKESK. The CDR3 DNA reads TGTGCCAGCAGCCAGGGACAGCGTGGAGCCTATGGCTACACCTTC. Protein sequence: CASSQGQRGAYGYTF. Using reference TRBV14 and TRBJ1-2 for the parts outside the CDR3, the full variable domain is EAGVTQFPSHSVIEKGQTVTLRCDPISGHDNLYWYRRVMGKEIKFLLHFVKESKQDESGMPNNRFLAERTGGTYSTLKVQPAELEDSGVYFCASSQGQRGAYGYTFGSGTRLTVV.

The CDR3 DNA sequence: TGCGCCAGCAACAATTACGGGACCCAGTACTTC. Protein product: CASNNYGTQYF. The chain recombines TRBV5-1 with TRBJ2-5; D not certain. V lost 6 bases and J lost 7, with 10 bases in between. The CDR3 loop spans 11 amino acids. The V gene's germline CDR1 is SGHRS and CDR2 YFSETQ.

V gene TRBV18 combines with J gene TRBJ1-1; 8 positions match TRBD1. The CDR3 loop spans 16 amino acids. Germline trimming cut 1 base from V and 1 base from J; bases unmatched to any gene: 5. Per the germline V gene, CDR1 is KGHSH and CDR2 is LQKENI. The CDR3 is CASSPLRDRPNTEAFF. The CDR3 DNA is TGTGCCAGCTCACCACTCCGGGACAGGCCGAACACTGAAGCTTTCTTT.

This clone was detected once. At one end the junction does not follow the germline gene, possibly because of a read error. The chain uses TRBV7-7 and TRBJ2-1; D may be TRBD1 (6 bases). This CDR3 is 14 amino acids long. In germline, CDR1 is SSHAT, CDR2 FNYEAQ (reference sequence). The CDR3 loop reads CASSPTQGRNEQFF. The CDR3 DNA reads as TGTGCTAGCAGCCCCACACAGGGAAGAAATGAGCAGTTCTTC.

The gene calls are TRBV6-4 and TRBJ2-3; D possibly corresponds to TRBD2 (6 bases). This CDR3 contains 13 residues. The V gene lost 6 bases and the J gene lost 4 bases, with 11 bases spanning the gap. CDR1 is MRHNA, CDR2 SNTAGT, per germline. The CDR3 region is CASSRDFADTQYF. The CDR3 DNA reads as TGTGCCAGCAGCCGGGACTTCGCAGATACGCAGTATTTT.